One sample yielded the 15 T cell receptor beta chains listed below, sequenced in a study of human T cells and chemical hapten exposure (dated by TCRdb to the early 2020s). Reading the label with the study, this specimen's time point is: pre-sensitization, week 0. The sample's treatment or condition, from its label and the paper: therapeutic diphenylcyclopropenone sensitization with weekly scalp DPC. The library came from RACE. The instrument given in TCRdb is NextSeq 500. TCRdb reprocessed the public reads (quality trimming at Q25 with fastp, clone calling with MiXCR) and kept in-frame beta chains. A single entry per CDR3 protein holds the most common genes and DNA from its merged rows. The sample includes roughly 380,000 distinct CDR3 sequences, with around 5.5% observed a single time. Roughly 2.6% of the sample is held by the ten biggest clonotypes. The sequences come from whole blood, collected in connection with sensitization to the hapten diphenylcyclopropenone (DPC). The receptors derive from a woman aged 45-65 years with alopecia areata. Some clones in this sample may be carry-over from other donors' samples.

This clonotype was observed at least ten times. This chain links TRBV27 with TRBJ2-5; a possible D gene is TRBD2 (5 bases). The ends were cut back, 6 bases at V and 5 bases at J, with 25 bases in the middle. Germline assignment: CDR1 MNHEY and CDR2 SMNVEV (reference sequence). This CDR3 spans 17 amino acids. CDR3 amino acids: CASRRMGASYSQETQYF. The DNA for the CDR3 is TGTGCCAGCAGGCGTATGGGAGCGTCCTATTCCCAGGAGACCCAGTACTTC.

This chain uses TRBV11-2 with TRBJ2-5; D is uncertain. This CDR3 has 14 amino acids. Per the germline V gene, CDR1 is SGHAT and CDR2 is FQNNGV. V was clipped by 4 bases and J by 1 base, with 10 bases between them. CDR3 nucleotide sequence: TGTGCCAGCAGCTCTAACAGAGTCCAAGAGACCCAGTACTTC. As protein: CASSSNRVQETQYF.

This clonotype was seen many times. The chain recombines TRBV29-1 with TRBJ2-3; weak D call: TRBD2 (6 bases). There are 14 residues in the CDR3. The germline gives CDR1 SQVTM, CDR2 ANQGSEA. V was trimmed by 7 bases and J by 2 bases, leaving 16 bases between them. CDR3 bases: TGCAGCGCTCCCCTACGGGGGTACACAGATACGCAGTATTTT. Its protein product is CSAPLRGYTDTQYF.

V gene TRBV3-1 combines with J gene TRBJ2-2; D is possibly TRBD1 or TRBD2 (6 bases each). The CDR3 covers 17 residues. CDR1 and CDR2 from the germline V gene are LGHDT and YNNKEL (reference sequence). V gave up 6 bases and J gave up 6 bases, with 23 bases separating them. CDR3 sequence (DNA): TGTGCCAGCAGTTTTCGGGTCAGGGGAGGAAGGGCCGGGGAGCTGTTTTTT. Translating it yields CASSFRVRGGRAGELFF.

This clonotype was seen ten or more times. The chain carries TRBV7-2 and TRBJ2-5; no clear D. Trimming shortened V by 2 bases and J by 2 bases, and 18 bases separated the two germline ends. CDR1 SGHTA and CDR2 FQGNSA come from the germline V gene. The CDR3 covers 17 residues. CDR3 DNA sequence: TGTGCCAGCAGCTTAAGATCTACTTCTCTGGCGCAAGAGACCCAGTACTTC. Translating gives CASSLRSTSLAQETQYF. Drawing the rest from reference TRBV7-2 and TRBJ2-5, the complete variable domain is GAGVSQSPSNKVTEKGKDVELRCDPISGHTALYWYRQSLGQGLEFLIYFQGNSAPDKSGLPSDRFSAERTGGSVSTLTIQRTQQEDSAVYLCASSLRSTSLAQETQYFGPGTRLLVL.

There are a few counts of this clonotype. The V and J genes are TRBV7-2 and TRBJ2-1; 12 bases map to TRBD2. V lost 6 bases and J lost 2; bases outside the gene matches: 20. The CDR3 contains 21 residues. In germline, CDR1 is SGHTA, CDR2 FQGNSA. The DNA of the CDR3 is TGTGCCAGCAGACGGGATCGGACTAGCGGGGTAACACTCCGGCCCTACAATGAGCAGTTCTTC. Its translation: CASRRDRTSGVTLRPYNEQFF.

The V call is TRBV24-1, the J call TRBJ1-2; 7 nucleotides match TRBD1. V was clipped by 6 bases and J by 2 bases; unmatched bases: 11. The CDR3 spans 16 residues. Germline values: CDR1 KGHDR, CDR2 SFDVKD. The CDR3 protein is CATSPLRDRVNYGYTF. CDR3 DNA sequence: TGTGCCACCAGTCCTCTACGGGACAGAGTAAACTATGGCTACACCTTC.

The table lists this clonotype with many counts. In nucleotides, the CDR3 is TGCAGTGCTAGTTTTGAGGGGGATTCCCCCTACGAGCAGTACTTC. This gives the protein CSASFEGDSPYEQYF. The V gene is TRBV20-1, the J gene TRBJ2-7, with D maybe TRBD1 (6 bases). CDR1 is DFQATT and CDR2 is SNEGSKA in the germline V gene (reference sequence). V was trimmed by 3 bases and J by 2 bases, leaving 17 bases between them. The CDR3 extends over 15 amino acids.

This clonotype was counted only a few times. This chain uses TRBV6-1 with TRBJ2-7, with TRBD1 matching 7 bases. Germline V gene lookup returns CDR1 MNHNS and CDR2 SASEGT. The CDR3 has 15 amino acids. The V gene end was trimmed by 2 bases and the J gene end by 3 bases; junction bases not matched to a gene: 7. CDR3 protein: CASSESLDRYYEQYF. The CDR3 DNA reads TGTGCCAGCAGTGAAAGTTTGGACAGGTACTACGAGCAGTACTTC.

This clonotype was recorded a few times. The chain carries TRBV7-2 and TRBJ1-6; D unclear. V was trimmed by 7 bases and J by 9 bases, leaving 13 bases between them. Looked up from germline, CDR1 is SGHTA and CDR2 is FQGNSA. This CDR3 region has 13 residues. CDR3 in DNA: TGTGCCAGCACCCTCCGGTCGGCTTCACCCCTCCACTTT. Translating gives CASTLRSASPLHF.

The table lists this clonotype with a few counts. This chain links TRBV2 with TRBJ2-4, with D unclear. V lost 9 bases, J lost 5 bases, and 8 bases lay in between. CDR1 SNHLY and CDR2 FYNNEI come from the germline V gene. The CDR3 is 11 amino acids. CDR3 loop: CASLSQNIQYF. The CDR3 DNA reads as TGTGCCAGTCTAAGCCAAAACATTCAGTACTTC.

This sequence joins TRBV20-1 and TRBJ2-7, with 10 bases fitting TRBD2. The CDR3 covers 15 residues. The V segment lost 5 bases and the J segment 0 bases; nucleotides outside the gene matches: 7. In germline, CDR1 is DFQATT, CDR2 SNEGSKA (reference sequence). The CDR3 DNA follows: TGCAGTGCTTCCTCCCCTAGCGGGAGCTCCTACGAGCAGTACTTC. This encodes CSASSPSGSSYEQYF.

The sample holds a few counts of this clonotype. The J gene is TRBJ2-7, the V gene TRBV10-3; the D gene is possibly TRBD2 (7 bases). From germline, CDR1 is ENHRY and CDR2 SYGVKD. The V gene lost 9 bases and the J gene lost 7 bases, with 13 bases spanning the gap. This CDR3 region has 11 residues. CDR3 in DNA: TGTGCCATTAGGGGGGGCTGGGAGCAGTACTTC. Its translation is CAIRGGWEQYF.

The sample holds a few counts of this clonotype. This CDR3 reads CASSLVGSGDTEAFF. The CDR3 bases are TGCGCCAGCAGCTTGGTTGGGTCAGGGGACACTGAAGCTTTCTTT. V gene TRBV5-1 combines with J gene TRBJ1-1, with D maybe TRBD1 (6 bases). Germline CDR1 and CDR2: SGHRS and YFSETQ. CDR3 length: 15 amino acids. Trimming left V 0 bases short and J 3 bases short, with 12 bases between.

The CDR3 DNA is TGTGCCAGCAGCTTTGGCGGGAGTCAAGGAGATACGCAGTATTTT. Translating gives CASSFGGSQGDTQYF. The chain has TRBV11-2 and TRBJ2-3, with 7 nucleotides matching TRBD2. Germline lookup yields CDR1 SGHAT and CDR2 FQNNGV. The CDR3 length is 15 residues. The junction had 8 bases not matched to a gene; V was cut back by 3 bases and J by 5 bases.